This TCR beta chain was obtained from a study of tissue T cells after allogeneic stem cell transplantation. Study conclusions and caveats: Only a limited share of tissue TCRs appeared in blood or spleen.

TCRdb keeps only in-frame clones here, not all; method: immunoSEQ multiplex PCR. Seen here are more than 40,000 clones, about three quarters observed once, and the top ten hold roughly 0.59%. On this clone itself: Antigen: not known. Each gene name is a mouse one.

What was sequenced was sorted cells pooled from one or two spleens. The source of this sequence is a pool of C57BL/6 mice in good health.

CDR3: CASSFGTGVTEVFF. CDR3 DNA, as far as it was read: TGTGCAAGCAGCTTTGGGACAGGGGTCACAGAAGTCTTC. The gene calls are TRBV16 and TRBJ1-1; 10 bases match TRBD1. From the germline J gene comes the end of the CDR3, since the read stops 1 residue before it. V shed 3 bases and J 4 bases; nucleotides not matched to a gene: 2. The CDR3 is made up of 14 amino acids. Germline CDR1 is SGHSA and CDR2 is FRNQAP.